Below, one T cell receptor beta chain is given with its context. Seattle enrolled patients during active infection and tracked them longitudinally. Germline CDR1 is SGDLS and CDR2 is YYNGEE. The V end lost 0 bases, the J end lost 0 bases, and 15 bases lay between the germline ends. The CDR3 runs 18 residues. The sample comes from a study of blood T cell repertoires in COVID-19. The wider study: Acute and convalescent COVID-19 specimens originated in the United States, Italy and Spain.

In the original processing: The authors estimated nucleated cell counts from reference gene primer amplification. TCRdb's copy holds only in-frame clones and misses some; the assay was immunoSEQ multiplex PCR. V and J calls and clone size are given by that table; D and trimming were obtained from the DNA. The sample yields 150,000 to 180,000 clones, around 83% seen once. Sequenced material: peripheral blood. This chain links TRBV9 with TRBJ1-4; possible D gene TRBD1, 5 bases. The source is a woman aged 55-69 years with COVID-19, enrolled during active disease. The CDR3 DNA sequence: TGTGCCAGCAGCGTAGCTGGCGGCGGGGCGGCAACTAATGAAAAACTGTTTTTT. It codes for CASSVAGGGAATNEKLFF.